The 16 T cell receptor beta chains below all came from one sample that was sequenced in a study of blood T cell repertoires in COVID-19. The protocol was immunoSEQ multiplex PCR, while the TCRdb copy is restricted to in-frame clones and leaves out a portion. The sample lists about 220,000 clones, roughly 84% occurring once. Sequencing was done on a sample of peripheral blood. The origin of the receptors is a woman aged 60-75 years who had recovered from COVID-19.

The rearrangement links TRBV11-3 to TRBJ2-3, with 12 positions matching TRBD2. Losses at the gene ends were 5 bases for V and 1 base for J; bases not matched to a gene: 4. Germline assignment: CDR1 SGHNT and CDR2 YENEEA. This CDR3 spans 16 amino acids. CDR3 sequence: CASSLRTSGGTDTQYF. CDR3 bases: TGTGCCAGCAGCCTCCGGACTAGCGGGGGCACAGATACGCAGTATTTT.

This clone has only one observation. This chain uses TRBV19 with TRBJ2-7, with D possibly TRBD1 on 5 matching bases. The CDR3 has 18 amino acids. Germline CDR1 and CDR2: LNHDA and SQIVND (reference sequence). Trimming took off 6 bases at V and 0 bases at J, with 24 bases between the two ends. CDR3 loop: CASSRQQGALFDSYEQYF. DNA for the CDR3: TGTGCCAGTAGCCGACAGCAGGGTGCCTTGTTTGACTCCTACGAGCAGTACTTC.

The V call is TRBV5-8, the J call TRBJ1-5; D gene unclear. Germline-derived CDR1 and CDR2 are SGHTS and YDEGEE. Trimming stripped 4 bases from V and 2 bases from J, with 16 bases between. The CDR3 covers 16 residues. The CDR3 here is CASSPPLFTGNQPQHF. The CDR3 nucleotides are TGTGCCAGCAGCCCCCCCCTGTTTACGGGCAATCAGCCCCAGCATTTT.

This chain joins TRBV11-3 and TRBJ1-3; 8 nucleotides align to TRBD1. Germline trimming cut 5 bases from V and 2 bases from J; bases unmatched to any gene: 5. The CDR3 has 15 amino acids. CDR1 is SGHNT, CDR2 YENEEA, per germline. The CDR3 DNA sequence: TGTGCCAGCAGCCGTACAGGGGGTACTGGAAACACCATATATTTT. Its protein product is CASSRTGGTGNTIYF.

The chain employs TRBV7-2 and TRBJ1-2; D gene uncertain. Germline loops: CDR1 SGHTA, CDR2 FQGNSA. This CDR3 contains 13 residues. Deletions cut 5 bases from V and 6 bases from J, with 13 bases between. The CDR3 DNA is TGTGCCAGCAGCCCGGGAACTGTAAATGGCTACACCTTC. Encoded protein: CASSPGTVNGYTF.

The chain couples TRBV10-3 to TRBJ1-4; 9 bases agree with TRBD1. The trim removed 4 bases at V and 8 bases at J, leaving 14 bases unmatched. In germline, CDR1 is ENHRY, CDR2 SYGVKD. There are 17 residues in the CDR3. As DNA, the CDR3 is TGTGCCATCAGTGCCGTCCCGGGACAGGGTTTGGTGGAAAAACTGTTTTTT. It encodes CAISAVPGQGLVEKLFF.

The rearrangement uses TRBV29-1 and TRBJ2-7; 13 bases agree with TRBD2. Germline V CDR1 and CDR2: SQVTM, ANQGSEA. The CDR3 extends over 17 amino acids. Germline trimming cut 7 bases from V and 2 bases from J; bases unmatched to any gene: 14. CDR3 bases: TGCAGCGCAACTCGACTAGCGGGGGGCCTGGGACCCTACGAGCAGTACTTC. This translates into CSATRLAGGLGPYEQYF.

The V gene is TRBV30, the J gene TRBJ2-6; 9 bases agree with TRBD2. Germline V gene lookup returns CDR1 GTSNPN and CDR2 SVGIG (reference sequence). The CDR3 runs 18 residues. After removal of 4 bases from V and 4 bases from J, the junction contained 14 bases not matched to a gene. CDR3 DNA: TGTGCCTGGAATCACCTAGGGCTAGCGGGGACCGGGGCCAACGTCCTGACTTTC. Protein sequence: CAWNHLGLAGTGANVLTF.

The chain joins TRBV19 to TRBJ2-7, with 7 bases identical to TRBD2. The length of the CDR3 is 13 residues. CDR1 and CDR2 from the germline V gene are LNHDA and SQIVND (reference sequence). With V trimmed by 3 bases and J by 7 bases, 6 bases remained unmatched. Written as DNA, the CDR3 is TGTGCCAGTAGTATTTCGCGGGGGTGGGAGCAGTACTTC. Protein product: CASSISRGWEQYF. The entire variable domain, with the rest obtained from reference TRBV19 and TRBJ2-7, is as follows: DGGITQSPKYLFRKEGQNVTLSCEQNLNHDAMYWYRQDPGQGLRLIYYSQIVNDFQKGDIAEGYSVSREKKESFPLTVTSAQKNPTAFYLCASSISRGWEQYFGPGTRLTVT.

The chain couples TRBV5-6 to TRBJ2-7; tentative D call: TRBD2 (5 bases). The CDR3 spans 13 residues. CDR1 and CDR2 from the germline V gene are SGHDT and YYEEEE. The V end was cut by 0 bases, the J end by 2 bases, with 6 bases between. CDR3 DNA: TGTGCCAGCAGCTTGGACGGGGCCTACGAGCAGTACTTC. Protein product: CASSLDGAYEQYF.

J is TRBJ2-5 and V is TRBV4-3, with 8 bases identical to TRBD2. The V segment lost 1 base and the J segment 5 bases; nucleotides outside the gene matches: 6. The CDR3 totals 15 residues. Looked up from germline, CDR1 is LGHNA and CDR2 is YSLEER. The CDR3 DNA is TGCGCCAGCAGCCAAGGGGGGACTAGTCCTGAGACCCAGTACTTC. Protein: CASSQGGTSPETQYF.

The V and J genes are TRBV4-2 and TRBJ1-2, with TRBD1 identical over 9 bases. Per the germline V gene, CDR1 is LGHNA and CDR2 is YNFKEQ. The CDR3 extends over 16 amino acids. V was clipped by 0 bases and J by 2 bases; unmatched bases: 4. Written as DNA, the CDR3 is TGTGCCAGCAGCCAAGATATCGGGACAGGGAACTATGGCTACACCTTC. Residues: CASSQDIGTGNYGYTF.

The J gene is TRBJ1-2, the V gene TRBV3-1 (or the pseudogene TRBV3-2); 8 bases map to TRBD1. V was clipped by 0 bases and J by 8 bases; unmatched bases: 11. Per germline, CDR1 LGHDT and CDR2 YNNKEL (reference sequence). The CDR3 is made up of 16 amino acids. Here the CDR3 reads CASSQDGGRGRKGYTF. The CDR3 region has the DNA TGTGCCAGCAGCCAAGATGGGGGCAGGGGGCGGAAGGGCTACACCTTC.

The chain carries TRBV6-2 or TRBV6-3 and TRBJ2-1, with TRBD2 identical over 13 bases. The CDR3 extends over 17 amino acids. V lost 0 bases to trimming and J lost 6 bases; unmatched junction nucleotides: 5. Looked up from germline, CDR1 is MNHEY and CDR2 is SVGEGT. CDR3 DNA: TGTGCCAGCAGTTACTCCTTACTAGCGGGGGGGCCCAATGAGCAGTTCTTC. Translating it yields CASSYSLLAGGPNEQFF.

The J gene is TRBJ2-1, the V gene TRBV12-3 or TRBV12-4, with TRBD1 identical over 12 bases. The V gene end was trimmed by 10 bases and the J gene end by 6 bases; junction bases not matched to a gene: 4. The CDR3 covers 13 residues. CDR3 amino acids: CAIGTGGRNEQFF. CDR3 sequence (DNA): TGTGCCATCGGGACAGGGGGCCGCAATGAGCAGTTCTTC.

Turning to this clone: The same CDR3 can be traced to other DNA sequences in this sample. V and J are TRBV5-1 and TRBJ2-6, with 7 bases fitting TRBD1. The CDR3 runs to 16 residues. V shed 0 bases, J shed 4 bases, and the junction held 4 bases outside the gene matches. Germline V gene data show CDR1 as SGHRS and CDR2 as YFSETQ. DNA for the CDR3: TGCGCCAGCAGCTTGGGACAGGGTCCCGGGGCCAACGTCCTGACTTTC. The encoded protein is CASSLGQGPGANVLTF.